Below are 14 T cell receptor beta chains sequenced from a single sample in a study of blood T cell repertoires in COVID-19. The repertoire was sequenced with immunoSEQ multiplex PCR; TCRdb's copy has only in-frame clones and lacks some. The table has nearly 250,000 clones, about 82% seen once. Sequenced sample: PBMCs or T cells enriched from blood (not recorded which). These receptor sequences come from a woman between 50 and 59 years old who had recovered from COVID-19.

The V and J genes are TRBV18 and TRBJ2-3; D is uncertain. From germline, CDR1 is KGHSH and CDR2 LQKENI. The CDR3 is made up of 14 amino acids. V was clipped by 6 bases and J by 0 bases, with 10 bases between them. CDR3 sequence (DNA): TGTGCCAGCTCCCAACCCCGGAGCACAGATACGCAGTATTTT. Translated: CASSQPRSTDTQYF.

The chain combines TRBV6-5 with TRBJ1-4; perhaps TRBD1 as D (6 bases). Per germline, CDR1 MNHEY and CDR2 SVGAGI. The CDR3 consists of 14 residues. Trimming removed 0 bases at V and 8 bases at J, with 10 bases between. The CDR3 coding sequence is TGTGCCAGCAGTTACTCTTCAGGGGTGGAAAAACTGTTTTTT. As protein: CASSYSSGVEKLFF.

The chain couples TRBV6-2 or TRBV6-3 to TRBJ1-1; TRBD1 agrees at 10 bases. V shed 0 bases, J shed 1 base, and the junction held 17 bases outside the gene matches. The CDR3 totals 21 residues. Germline values: CDR1 MNHEY, CDR2 SVGEGT. The CDR3 is CASSYSIYDVDRGYGNTEAFF. CDR3 sequence (DNA): TGTGCCAGCAGTTACTCGATCTACGACGTGGACAGGGGGTATGGGAACACTGAAGCTTTCTTT.

This chain links TRBV28 with TRBJ2-1; D perhaps matches TRBD2 (5 bases). The CDR3 loop spans 14 amino acids. CDR1 and CDR2 from the germline V gene are MDHEN and SYDVKM. The V end lost 2 bases, the J end lost 3 bases, and 8 bases lay between the germline ends. The DNA of the CDR3 is TGTGCCAGCAGTTTACCGGGGAGCTACAATGAGCAGTTCTTC. As protein: CASSLPGSYNEQFF.

This clone was seen repeatedly, ten times or more. The V gene is TRBV9, the J gene TRBJ1-2; D remains unclear. The CDR3 covers 17 residues. V lost 3 bases and J lost 3, with 21 bases in between. Germline CDR1 and CDR2: SGDLS and YYNGEE. CDR3 in amino acids: CASSAHPQFAKDYGYTF. CDR3 DNA sequence: TGTGCCAGCAGCGCCCACCCACAGTTCGCAAAGGACTATGGCTACACCTTC.

This chain joins TRBV3-1 (or the pseudogene TRBV3-2) and TRBJ2-5; possible D gene TRBD2, 6 bases. V was trimmed by 0 bases and J by 3 bases, leaving 14 bases between them. The CDR3 runs to 16 residues. CDR1 LGHDT and CDR2 YNNKEL come from the germline V gene (reference sequence). The CDR3 coding sequence is TGTGCCAGCAGCCAAGATTTACCGGGAGCAGAAGAGACCCAGTACTTC. It is translated as CASSQDLPGAEETQYF.

This clone showed up just a few times. This chain joins TRBV7-2 and TRBJ1-5; D gene uncertain. V was trimmed by 3 bases and J by 4 bases, leaving 7 bases between them. The CDR3 runs 13 residues. Germline values: CDR1 SGHTA, CDR2 FQGNSA. The CDR3 loop is CASSFERNQPQHF. The CDR3 region has the DNA TGTGCCAGCAGCTTTGAGAGAAATCAGCCCCAGCATTTT. Full variable domain (remainder filled in from reference TRBV7-2 and TRBJ1-5): GAGVSQSPSNKVTEKGKDVELRCDPISGHTALYWYRQSLGQGLEFLIYFQGNSAPDKSGLPSDRFSAERTGGSVSTLTIQRTQQEDSAVYLCASSFERNQPQHFGDGTRLSIL.

The chain uses TRBV3-1 (or the pseudogene TRBV3-2) and TRBJ2-1; D is possibly TRBD2 (5 bases). V shed 2 bases and J shed 4 bases, with 18 bases lying between them. Germline loops: CDR1 LGHDT, CDR2 YNNKEL (reference sequence). The CDR3 has 17 residues. CDR3 in DNA: TGTGCCAGCAGCCAACGCCCCAGCGGAGGCCGATACAATGAGCAGTTCTTC. Protein sequence: CASSQRPSGGRYNEQFF.

The chain joins TRBV4-3 to TRBJ2-5, with 9 bases fitting TRBD2. This CDR3 is built from 16 residues. V was clipped by 0 bases and J by 2 bases; unmatched bases: 4. Germline CDR1 reads LGHNA; CDR2 reads YSLEER. The CDR3 spells CASSQDPAGGQETQYF. The CDR3 DNA is TGCGCCAGCAGCCAAGATCCAGCGGGGGGTCAAGAGACCCAGTACTTC.

The J gene is TRBJ2-5, the V gene TRBV4-1; TRBD2 agrees at 11 bases. This CDR3 is built from 17 residues. Germline CDR1 reads MGHRA; CDR2 reads YSYEKL. Trimming removed 0 bases from V and 5 bases from J; junction bases left unmatched: 8. CDR3: CASSQEGSGGAWETQYF. The CDR3 DNA reads as TGCGCCAGCAGCCAAGAGGGTAGCGGGGGGGCATGGGAGACCCAGTACTTC.

The chain uses TRBV7-8 and TRBJ1-6; TRBD1 matches 7 bases. Per germline, CDR1 SGHVS and CDR2 FQNEAQ. The trim removed 5 bases at V and 0 bases at J, leaving 7 bases unmatched. The CDR3 is 17 residues long. DNA for the CDR3: TGTGCCAGCAGCAAGGGACAGACTCGCTCCTATAATTCACCCCTCCACTTT. It yields the protein CASSKGQTRSYNSPLHF.

The chain carries TRBV6-5 and TRBJ2-7; the match to TRBD2 covers 8 bases. The germline V gene has CDR1 MNHEY and CDR2 SVGAGI. V was pared by 9 bases and J by 0 bases, with 10 bases of the junction left unmatched. The CDR3 is 15 amino acids. CDR3 protein: CASRSREVSSYEQYF. CDR3 coding DNA: TGTGCCAGTCGATCGCGGGAGGTAAGCTCCTACGAGCAGTACTTC.

For this clone: Other DNA sequences in this sample translate to the same CDR3. The J gene is TRBJ2-1, the V gene TRBV5-1, with 7 positions matching TRBD2. The ends lost 2 bases at V and 0 bases at J; junction bases unmatched: 2. CDR3 length equals 15 residues. Germline V gene sequence: CDR1 SGHRS, CDR2 YFSETQ. CDR3 coding DNA: TGCGCCAGCAGCTTTGGCGGGAGCTCCTACAATGAGCAGTTCTTC. Translating gives CASSFGGSSYNEQFF.

The rearrangement links TRBV5-4 to TRBJ2-2; 8 bases line up with TRBD2. The CDR3 has 16 amino acids. V gave up 1 base and J gave up 6 bases; unmatched junction bases: 8. Germline V gives CDR1 SGHNT, CDR2 YYREEE (reference sequence). The CDR3 is CASSLPRAGGPGELFF. DNA of the CDR3: TGTGCCAGCAGCTTGCCCCGGGCGGGGGGTCCCGGGGAGCTGTTTTTT. The full variable domain, its missing parts supplied by reference TRBV5-4 and TRBJ2-2, is ETGVTQSPTHLIKTRGQQVTLRCSSQSGHNTVSWYQQALGQGPQFIFQYYREEENGRGNFPPRFSGLQFPNYSSELNVNALELDDSALYLCASSLPRAGGPGELFFGEGSRLTVL.